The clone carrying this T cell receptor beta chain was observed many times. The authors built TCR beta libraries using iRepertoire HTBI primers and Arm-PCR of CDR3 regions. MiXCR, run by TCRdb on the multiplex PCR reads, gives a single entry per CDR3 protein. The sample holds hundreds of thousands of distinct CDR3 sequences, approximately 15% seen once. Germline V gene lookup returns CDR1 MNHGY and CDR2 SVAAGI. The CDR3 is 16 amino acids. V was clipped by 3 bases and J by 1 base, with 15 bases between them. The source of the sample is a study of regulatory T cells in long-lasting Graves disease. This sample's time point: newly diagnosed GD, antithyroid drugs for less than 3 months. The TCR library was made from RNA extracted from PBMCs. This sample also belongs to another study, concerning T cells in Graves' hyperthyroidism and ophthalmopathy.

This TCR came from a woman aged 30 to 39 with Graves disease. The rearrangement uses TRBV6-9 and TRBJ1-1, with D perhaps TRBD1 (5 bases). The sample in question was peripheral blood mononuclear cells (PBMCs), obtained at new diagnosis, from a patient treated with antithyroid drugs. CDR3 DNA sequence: TGTGCCAGCAGTTACCTCCAGGGCGGTAGGAACACTGAAGCTTTCTTT. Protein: CASSYLQGGRNTEAFF.